This entry is about one T cell receptor (beta chain). Its antigen is not known. Researchers ran the PCR with 60 Vbeta and 13 Jbeta primers. Clones were read by immunoSEQ multiplex PCR, and TCRdb kept only the in-frame ones, dropping some. This table holds roughly 70,000 clones, 60% to 75% found once. These data originate in a study of cytomegalovirus exposure and HLA in healthy donors. Study results and limitations: In a later analysis, donors in an Asian-associated ancestry cluster reportedly had fewer N-insertions in productive TCRs than the cohort mean. Earlier results showed most TCR beta V segments being productive about 87% or about 30% of the time.

This CDR3 contains 14 residues. Germline CDR1 SGHTA, CDR2 FQGNSA. V lost 10 bases and J lost 4, with 14 bases in between. This receptor was obtained from a male donor in good health and CMV-seropositive. Sequenced sample: PBMCs. The rearrangement joins TRBV7-2 to TRBJ1-6; D not resolved. This CDR3 reads CATNKETYNSPLHF. In nucleotides, the CDR3 is TGTGCCACCAACAAGGAGACTTATAATTCACCCCTCCACTTT.